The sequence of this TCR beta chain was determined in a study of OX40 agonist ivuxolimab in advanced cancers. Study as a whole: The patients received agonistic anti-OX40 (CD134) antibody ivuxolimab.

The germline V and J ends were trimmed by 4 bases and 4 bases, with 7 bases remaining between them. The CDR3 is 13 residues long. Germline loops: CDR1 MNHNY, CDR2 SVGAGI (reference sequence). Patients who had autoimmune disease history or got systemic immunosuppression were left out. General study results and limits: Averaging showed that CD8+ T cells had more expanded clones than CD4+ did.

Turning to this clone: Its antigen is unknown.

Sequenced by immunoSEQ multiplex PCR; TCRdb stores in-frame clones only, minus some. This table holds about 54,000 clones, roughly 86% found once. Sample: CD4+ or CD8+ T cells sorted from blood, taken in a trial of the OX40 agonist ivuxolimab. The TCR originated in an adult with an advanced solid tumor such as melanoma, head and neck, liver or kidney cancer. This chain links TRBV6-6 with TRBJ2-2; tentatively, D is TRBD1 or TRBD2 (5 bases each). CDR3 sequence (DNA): TGTGCCAGCAGTTGGGACGCCACCGGGGAGCTGTTTTTT. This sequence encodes CASSWDATGELFF.